Reported below is one TCR beta chain. This sample is part of a study of cytomegalovirus exposure and HLA in healthy donors. J lost 7 bases, V lost 3 bases, and 5 bases had no gene match. CDR1 is SGHTA and CDR2 is FQGNSA in the germline V gene. The CDR3 contains 14 residues. It was healthy bone marrow donors who served as donors. The PCR ran on 60 Vbeta and 13 Jbeta primers. TCRdb keeps only in-frame clones here, not all; method: immunoSEQ multiplex PCR. The data contain about 150,000 clones, approximately 80% of them singletons. This sequence originates from a woman between 35 and 50 years old in good health and CMV-seropositive. The chain recombines TRBV7-2 with TRBJ2-1, with TRBD2 matching over 8 bases. What was sequenced was PBMCs. CDR3 DNA sequence: TGTGCCAGCAGCTTTGGTAGCGGGAAAAATGAGCAGTTCTTC. Protein sequence: CASSFGSGKNEQFF.